A single sample is the source of the 31 T cell receptor beta chains below, sequenced in a study of OX40 agonist ivuxolimab in advanced cancers. The method was immunoSEQ multiplex PCR; TCRdb's version includes in-frame clones alone and lacks a portion of them. The data contain about 65,000 clones, around nine tenths of them singletons. Sequenced material: CD4+ or CD8+ T cells sorted from blood, taken in a trial of the OX40 agonist ivuxolimab. The receptors come from an adult with an advanced solid tumor such as melanoma, head and neck, liver or kidney cancer.

This sequence joins TRBV4-2 and TRBJ1-6; D is ambiguous. CDR1 is LGHNA, CDR2 YNFKEQ, per germline. The germline V and J ends were trimmed by 4 bases and 7 bases, with 11 bases remaining between them. This CDR3 contains 14 residues. CDR3 amino acids: CASSRLSGNSPLHF. CDR3 bases: TGTGCCAGCAGCCGTCTCTCGGGAAATTCACCCCTCCACTTT.

The chain recombines TRBV11-2 with TRBJ2-1, with D unclear. This CDR3 spans 13 amino acids. V dropped 1 base and J dropped 8 bases, with 9 bases sitting between them. Per germline, CDR1 SGHAT and CDR2 FQNNGV. The CDR3 here is CASSLGRVHEQFF. For the CDR3, the DNA is TGTGCCAGCAGCTTAGGAAGGGTCCATGAGCAGTTCTTC. The whole variable domain, remainder taken from reference TRBV11-2 and TRBJ2-1, is EAGVAQSPRYKIIEKRQSVAFWCNPISGHATLYWYQQILGQGPKLLIQFQNNGVVDDSQLPKDRFSAERLKGVDSTLKIQPAKLEDSAVYLCASSLGRVHEQFFGPGTRLTVL.

This clone was counted a single time. This rearrangement joins TRBV4-1 to TRBJ1-2; tentative D call: TRBD1 (5 bases). This CDR3 region has 15 residues. Germline V gene sequence: CDR1 MGHRA, CDR2 YSYEKL. V dropped 4 bases and J dropped 4 bases, with 16 bases sitting between them. The CDR3 reads CASSPPPGQSYGYTF. DNA of the CDR3: TGCGCCAGCAGCCCCCCACCGGGGCAGTCCTATGGCTACACCTTC.

The V gene is TRBV27, the J gene TRBJ2-6; tentatively, D is TRBD1 or TRBD2 (5 bases each). The CDR3 is made up of 15 amino acids. CDR1 is MNHEY, CDR2 SMNVEV, per germline (reference sequence). Between the trimmed V and J ends, which lost 3 bases and 0 bases, there was a span of 6 bases. The CDR3 reads CASSFGGSGANVLTF. For the CDR3, the DNA is TGTGCCAGCAGTTTTGGGGGCTCTGGGGCCAACGTCCTGACTTTC.

In DNA, the CDR3 is TGTGCCAGCAGCCATCAGGGACAGGAATCTAACTATGGCTACACCTTC. Translation gives CASSHQGQESNYGYTF. J is TRBJ1-2 and V is TRBV14, with 8 nucleotides matching TRBD1. Trimming removed 3 bases from V and 0 bases from J; junction bases left unmatched: 6. The CDR3 totals 16 residues. Germline V gives CDR1 SGHDN, CDR2 FVKESK.

In its sample, this clone was seen a few times. The chain is built from TRBV10-3 and TRBJ1-2; possibly TRBD1 for D (6 bases). V dropped 11 bases and J dropped 4 bases, with 17 bases sitting between them. The germline V gene has CDR1 ENHRY and CDR2 SYGVKD. The CDR3 spans 13 residues. In DNA form, the CDR3 reads TGTGCCGTAGGGGGGGCGAGGGGCTATGGCTACACCTTC. It codes for CAVGGARGYGYTF.

The chain links TRBV6-1 to TRBJ1-4; D possibly corresponds to TRBD1 (6 bases). The CDR3 spans 14 residues. Germline V gene lookup returns CDR1 MNHNS and CDR2 SASEGT. Trimming shortened V by 8 bases and J by 1 base, and 11 bases separated the two germline ends. CDR3 in DNA: TGTGCCAGCGAGGAAGGGGGAACTAATGAAAAACTGTTTTTT. This translates into CASEEGGTNEKLFF.

Concerning this clone itself: One junction end disagrees with the germline gene, perhaps due to a read error. The rearrangement uses TRBV7-7 and TRBJ2-1; the match to TRBD2 covers 10 bases. Germline CDR1 reads SSHAT; CDR2 reads FNYEAQ (reference sequence). The CDR3 is 14 residues long. The CDR3 sequence: CASSLGLARGEQFF. CDR3 bases: TGTGCTAGCAGCCTGGGACTAGCGAGGGGTGAGCAGTTCTTC.

The CDR3 bases are TGTGCCAGCAGTTACGACGGGACAGTCCAGTCACCCCTCCACTTT. It yields the protein CASSYDGTVQSPLHF. The chain carries TRBV6-5 and TRBJ1-6; 7 nucleotides line up with TRBD1. The CDR3 has 15 amino acids. Germline assignment: CDR1 MNHEY and CDR2 SVGAGI. Germline trimming cut 2 bases from V and 10 bases from J; bases unmatched to any gene: 8.

The genes are TRBV7-8 and TRBJ1-1; 7 positions match TRBD1. V shed 6 bases and J 4 bases; nucleotides not matched to a gene: 2. CDR3 size: 12 residues. Germline CDR1 reads SGHVS; CDR2 reads FQNEAQ. CDR3 in DNA: TGTGCCAGCAGAGGGGGCCGCACTGAAGCTTTCTTT. This sequence encodes CASRGGRTEAFF. Variable domain in full (rest from reference TRBV7-8 and TRBJ1-1): GAGVSQSPRYKVAKRGQDVALRCDPISGHVSLFWYQQALGQGPEFLTYFQNEAQLDKSGLPSDRFFAERPEGSVSTLKIQRTQQEDSAVYLCASRGGRTEAFFGQGTRLTVV.

The chain combines TRBV7-9 with TRBJ1-4; perhaps TRBD1 as D (6 bases). The CDR3 loop spans 16 amino acids. V gave up 2 bases and J gave up 8 bases, with 18 bases separating them. Per the germline V gene, CDR1 is SEHNR and CDR2 is FQNEAQ (reference sequence). The CDR3 coding sequence is TGTGCCAGCAGCTTACCAATCTCAGGGGTAGGAGAAAAACTGTTTTTT. The encoded protein is CASSLPISGVGEKLFF. Full variable domain (outside the CDR3, taken from reference TRBV7-9 and TRBJ1-4): DTGVSQNPRHKITKRGQNVTFRCDPISEHNRLYWYRQTLGQGPEFLTYFQNEAQLEKSRLLSDRFSAERPKGSFSTLEIQRTEQGDSAMYLCASSLPISGVGEKLFFGSGTQLSVL.

This chain uses TRBV6-6 with TRBJ1-1; 9 nucleotides align to TRBD1. This CDR3 region has 12 residues. With 6 bases clipped from V and 10 bases from J, the junction kept 6 bases outside the gene matches. Germline CDR1 reads MNHNY; CDR2 reads SVGAGI (reference sequence). This CDR3 is CASRQTDRGAFF. In DNA form, the CDR3 reads TGTGCCAGCAGGCAGACGGACAGGGGAGCTTTCTTT.

The chain joins TRBV6-1 to TRBJ2-7; a weak D match, TRBD1 (5 bases). V was cut by 2 bases and J by 4 bases, with 15 bases left in between. The V gene's germline CDR1 is MNHNS and CDR2 SASEGT. The CDR3 sequence is 15 residues long. The DNA of the CDR3 is TGTGCCAGCAGTGAACGAAGGACACGACCTTACGAGCAGTACTTC. Protein product: CASSERRTRPYEQYF.

V is TRBV6-5 and J is TRBJ1-5; the D is unclear. Germline CDR1 reads MNHEY; CDR2 reads SVGAGI. V lost 5 bases to trimming and J lost 0 bases, with 11 bases between them. CDR3 length equals 15 residues. In nucleotides, the CDR3 is TGTGCCAGCAGTCCTGGACTCATTAGCAATCAGCCCCAGCATTTT. Translated: CASSPGLISNQPQHF.

J is TRBJ1-2 and V is TRBV18; 7 bases fit TRBD1. The V segment lost 0 bases and the J segment 0 bases; nucleotides outside the gene matches: 10. This CDR3 comprises 18 residues. In germline, CDR1 is KGHSH, CDR2 LQKENI. CDR3 coding DNA: TGTGCCAGCTCACCACCGTTCTGGACAGGCCTAGCTAACTATGGCTACACCTTC. It specifies CASSPPFWTGLANYGYTF.

CDR3 residues: CASTNYGRAGEKLFF. The CDR3 DNA reads TGTGCCAGCACCAACTATGGACGGGCGGGTGAAAAACTGTTTTTT. This sequence joins TRBV7-9 and TRBJ1-4; D ambiguous. Trimming cost V 7 bases and J 7 bases, with 19 bases left between them. The CDR3 is 15 amino acids. CDR1 and CDR2 (germline): SEHNR, FQNEAQ (reference sequence).

On this clone: The junction departs from the called germline gene at one end, perhaps through a read error. The CDR3 region is CQKEQLYEQCF. In DNA, the CDR3 is TGCCAGAAGGAACAGCTCTACGAGCAGTGCTTC. The chain joins TRBV20-1 to TRBJ2-7; D remains unclear. The CDR3 has 11 residues. Germline CDR1 reads DFQATT; CDR2 reads SNEGSKA (reference sequence).

J is TRBJ2-5 and V is TRBV13; D could derive from TRBD1 or TRBD2 (5 bases each). The germline V gene encodes CDR1 PRHDT and CDR2 FYEKMQ (reference sequence). V dropped 1 base and J dropped 5 bases, with 8 bases sitting between them. CDR3 size: 13 residues. The DNA of the CDR3 is TGTGCCAGCAGCTTAGCAGGGACGGAGACCCAGTACTTC. Protein: CASSLAGTETQYF.

In its sample, this clone was seen once. At one end the junction does not follow the germline gene, possibly because of a read error. The chain uses TRBV7-7 and TRBJ1-1; D is possibly TRBD1 (5 bases). This CDR3 region has 15 residues. Looked up from germline, CDR1 is SSHAT and CDR2 is FNYEAQ (reference sequence). The CDR3 protein is CASSLDRAGRAEAFF. The CDR3 DNA is TGTGCTAGCAGCTTAGATCGGGCAGGGAGGGCTGAAGCTTTCTTT.

The chain employs TRBV6-1 and TRBJ2-5; 8 bases agree with TRBD1. This CDR3 has 14 amino acids. Germline loops: CDR1 MNHNS, CDR2 SASEGT. Trimming removed 6 bases from V and 3 bases from J; junction bases left unmatched: 6. CDR3 in DNA: TGTGCCAGCAGGACGCCAGGGGGCAAAGAGACCCAGTACTTC. The encoded protein is CASRTPGGKETQYF.

This clone was picked up a small number of times. The chain uses TRBV13 and TRBJ1-2, with D unclear. Trimming shortened V by 1 base and J by 4 bases, and 13 bases separated the two germline ends. The CDR3 covers 15 residues. Germline CDR1 is PRHDT and CDR2 is FYEKMQ (reference sequence). The CDR3, as DNA: TGTGCCAGCAGCTTAGTAAGCAAGGGTCTCTATGGCTACACCTTC. Translating gives CASSLVSKGLYGYTF.

V and J are TRBV19 and TRBJ2-7; D is undetermined. V lost 9 bases and J 0 bases, leaving 18 bases between the germline ends. This CDR3 is 15 amino acids long. The germline V gene has CDR1 LNHDA and CDR2 SQIVND (reference sequence). The CDR3: CASQVTWGGSYEQYF. In DNA form, the CDR3 reads TGTGCCAGCCAAGTTACGTGGGGTGGCTCCTACGAGCAGTACTTC.

The rearrangement joins TRBV6-1 to TRBJ1-2, with unresolved D. CDR1 is MNHNS and CDR2 is SASEGT in the germline V gene. CDR3 length: 13 residues. V lost 3 bases, J lost 5 bases, and 10 bases lay in between. This chain's CDR3 is CASSEYRDYGYTF. In DNA, the CDR3 is TGTGCCAGCAGTGAGTACAGAGATTATGGCTACACCTTC.

This chain links TRBV5-6 with TRBJ1-2, with D perhaps matching TRBD1 (5 bases). Trimming removed 4 bases at V and 4 bases at J, with 20 bases between. CDR3 length equals 16 residues. The germline gives CDR1 SGHDT, CDR2 YYEEEE. CDR3 residues: CASSPSVGTATYGYTF. The CDR3 DNA sequence: TGTGCCAGCAGCCCGAGCGTGGGGACCGCAACCTATGGCTACACCTTC.

The gene calls are TRBV5-6 and TRBJ1-6; 11 bases map to TRBD1. The CDR3 runs 16 residues. The V gene end was trimmed by 5 bases and the J gene end by 2 bases; junction bases not matched to a gene: 3. Germline CDR1 and CDR2: SGHDT and YYEEEE. The CDR3 loop is CASRTGQGAYNSPLHF. As DNA, the CDR3 is TGTGCCAGCAGAACGGGACAGGGGGCCTATAATTCACCCCTCCACTTT.

This chain links TRBV27 with TRBJ2-2; no definite D call. Trimming removed 6 bases from V and 6 bases from J, with 23 bases in between. The CDR3 runs to 17 residues. Germline V CDR1 and CDR2: MNHEY, SMNVEV (reference sequence). The DNA of the CDR3 is TGTGCCAGCAGAAGATTTTCCGGGCTATCGGGCGCCGGGGAGCTGTTTTTT. Encoded protein: CASRRFSGLSGAGELFF.

The chain carries TRBV5-4 and TRBJ2-3; 16 nucleotides match TRBD2. Looked up from germline, CDR1 is SGHNT and CDR2 is YYREEE (reference sequence). V shed 3 bases and J 0 bases; nucleotides not matched to a gene: 10. The CDR3 is 20 residues long. The CDR3 sequence: CASSSTMGLAGGRSTDTQYF. DNA of the CDR3: TGTGCCAGCAGCTCTACCATGGGACTAGCGGGGGGGCGCAGCACAGATACGCAGTATTTT.

The CDR3 loop is CASSQVGQTHGYTF. CDR3 bases: TGCGCCAGCAGCCAAGTGGGACAGACCCATGGCTACACCTTC. The V call is TRBV4-1, the J call TRBJ1-2; the match to TRBD1 covers 7 bases. CDR1 and CDR2 from the germline V gene are MGHRA and YSYEKL. CDR3 length: 14 amino acids. J was trimmed by 6 bases and V by 1 base; bases with no gene match: 5.

This clone is a singleton in its sample. The rearrangement links TRBV5-1 to TRBJ2-5, with D perhaps matching TRBD1 (5 bases). Looked up from germline, CDR1 is SGHRS and CDR2 is YFSETQ. This CDR3 region has 16 residues. V lost 4 bases to trimming and J lost 1 base, with 17 bases between them. The CDR3 nucleotides read TGCGCCAGCAGCCTCAGCAGTCGACAGCGCCAAGAGACCCAGTACTTC. Translating gives CASSLSSRQRQETQYF.

The V call is TRBV30, the J call TRBJ2-7; D is uncertain. V was trimmed by 0 bases and J by 2 bases, leaving 8 bases between them. Germline loops: CDR1 GTSNPN, CDR2 SVGIG (reference sequence). This CDR3 is built from 13 residues. Here the CDR3 reads CAWSVNSPYEQYF. As DNA, the CDR3 is TGTGCCTGGAGTGTAAACAGTCCCTACGAGCAGTACTTC. The full variable domain, rest sourced from reference TRBV30 and TRBJ2-7, is SQTIHQWPATLVQPVGSPLSLECTVEGTSNPNLYWYRQAAGRGLQLLFYSVGIGQISSEVPQNLSASRPQDRQFILSSKKLLLSDSGFYLCAWSVNSPYEQYFGPGTRLTVT.

The chain employs TRBV19 and TRBJ2-1; 9 nucleotides line up with TRBD1. Germline CDR1 and CDR2: LNHDA and SQIVND (reference sequence). Trimming took 9 bases from V and 2 from J; bases not matched to a gene: 8. CDR3 length: 15 residues. In DNA form, the CDR3 reads TGTGCCAGCAAAGGCCGACAGGGGGCCTACAATGAGCAGTTCTTC. It codes for CASKGRQGAYNEQFF. The variable domain in full, with the rest retrieved from reference TRBV19 and TRBJ2-1, is DGGITQSPKYLFRKEGQNVTLSCEQNLNHDAMYWYRQDPGQGLRLIYYSQIVNDFQKGDIAEGYSVSREKKESFPLTVTSAQKNPTAFYLCASKGRQGAYNEQFFGPGTRLTVL.